The 21 T cell receptor beta chains in this list originate from one sample, sequenced in a study of read filtering for tumor transcriptome and immune sequencing. From roughly 0.4 ug of RNA, a library with molecular barcoded alpha/delta and beta/gamma adaptors was made. One entry per CDR3 protein, called by TCRdb with MiXCR from the reads. The data show tens of thousands of distinct CDR3 sequences, approximately 13% seen once. The sample comprised a population of CD138-negative cells sorted from bone marrow. Source of these receptors: a donor aged 40 or older with multiple myeloma.

This clonotype was observed a handful of times. A much larger clonotype is one base distant, so this may be a read error. Likely a read error: the CDR3 ends without its conserved phenylalanine or tryptophan. The rearrangement joins TRBV12-3 or TRBV12-4 to TRBJ1-1; D is uncertain. CDR3 size: 15 residues. Trimming stripped 3 bases from V and 2 bases from J, with 13 bases between. Here the CDR3 DNA reads TGTGCCAGCAGTTTGGCGAAAGGCGTTAACACTGAAGCTTTCTCT. It codes for CASSLAKGVNTEAFS.

V and J are TRBV3-1 and TRBJ2-5; D is perhaps TRBD2 (5 bases). Germline V gene sequence: CDR1 LGHDT, CDR2 YNNKEL (reference sequence). The CDR3 is 15 residues long. Between the trimmed V and J ends, which lost 1 base and 5 bases, there was a span of 14 bases. The CDR3 region has the DNA TGTGCCAGCAGCCAAGGTCGGGGTCTAGGGGAGACCCAGTACTTC. This encodes CASSQGRGLGETQYF.

There are a few counts of this clonotype. The chain employs TRBV28 and TRBJ1-1; D is possibly TRBD1 (5 bases). V dropped 11 bases and J dropped 0 bases, with 16 bases sitting between them. The CDR3 loop spans 14 amino acids. CDR1 is MDHEN and CDR2 is SYDVKM in the germline V gene. The CDR3 DNA reads TGTGCCGCCAACAGGCCCTTCTTGAACACTGAAGCTTTCTTT. It translates to CAANRPFLNTEAFF.

This clonotype was counted many times. V gene TRBV20-1 combines with J gene TRBJ1-1; 8 bases line up with TRBD1. Per the germline V gene, CDR1 is DFQATT and CDR2 is SNEGSKA (reference sequence). After removal of 5 bases from V and 5 bases from J, the junction contained 7 bases not matched to a gene. CDR3 length equals 13 residues. CDR3 in DNA: TGCAGTGCTCCCACAGGGGGATGGACTGAAGCTTTCTTT. Translating gives CSAPTGGWTEAFF.

This clonotype was found many times. The V call is TRBV3-1, the J call TRBJ2-5; D tentatively reads TRBD1 or TRBD2 (5 bases each). The CDR3 sequence is 13 residues long. CDR1 and CDR2 from the germline V gene are LGHDT and YNNKEL (reference sequence). Trimming cost V 4 bases and J 5 bases, with 11 bases left between them. The CDR3 DNA reads as TGTGCCAGCAGCCGGGGGACCGGGGAGACCCAGTACTTC. Protein product: CASSRGTGETQYF.

This clonotype has at least ten counts. The V and J genes are TRBV9 and TRBJ2-1, with D perhaps TRBD1 (6 bases). The CDR3 sequence is 16 residues long. Germline V gene sequence: CDR1 SGDLS, CDR2 YYNGEE. The V and J ends lost 0 bases and 1 base respectively, with 11 bases between them. The CDR3 region is CASSVDAGTSYNEQFF. CDR3 sequence (DNA): TGTGCCAGCAGCGTAGACGCCGGGACATCCTACAATGAGCAGTTCTTC.

At least ten counts were recorded for this clonotype. The chain links TRBV7-9 to TRBJ2-6; D call uncertain. The V gene's germline CDR1 is SEHNR and CDR2 FQNEAQ (reference sequence). This CDR3 has 15 amino acids. Trimming removed 0 bases from V and 0 bases from J, with 3 bases in between. CDR3 bases: TGTGCCAGCAGCTTAGCTCCCTCTGGGGCCAACGTCCTGACTTTC. Its translation: CASSLAPSGANVLTF.

This clonotype was recorded at least ten times. The chain joins TRBV20-1 to TRBJ2-2; weak D call: TRBD2 (5 bases). Trimming cost V 3 bases and J 5 bases, with 7 bases left between them. This CDR3 has 12 residues. The germline gives CDR1 DFQATT, CDR2 SNEGSKA (reference sequence). CDR3 DNA sequence: TGCAGTGCTAGGCGGAGGACCGGGGAGCTGTTTTTT. This translates into CSARRRTGELFF.

This clonotype was detected many times. The chain links TRBV29-1 to TRBJ1-2; 9 nucleotides line up with TRBD1. V shed 6 bases, J shed 5 bases, and the junction held 13 bases outside the gene matches. The V gene's germline CDR1 is SQVTM and CDR2 ANQGSEA. This CDR3 spans 15 amino acids. This CDR3 is CSVGVTGGRGYGYTF. The CDR3 DNA is TGCAGCGTGGGGGTGACAGGGGGACGCGGTTATGGCTACACCTTC.

This clonotype appeared many times. DNA of the CDR3: TGTGCCAGCACAGGGAAAGAGACCCAGTACTTC. This encodes CASTGKETQYF. The chain uses TRBV25-1 and TRBJ2-5; possibly TRBD1 for D (5 bases). This CDR3 has 11 residues. Germline loops: CDR1 MGHDK, CDR2 SYGVNS. Trimming shortened V by 7 bases and J by 3 bases, and 6 bases separated the two germline ends.

This clonotype has at least ten counts. V is TRBV29-1 and J is TRBJ2-3, with D unclear. V was shortened by 1 base and J by 4 bases, with 3 bases between the two germline ends. The CDR3 is made up of 11 amino acids. CDR1 SQVTM and CDR2 ANQGSEA come from the germline V gene. This CDR3 is CSVEAADTQYF. Written as DNA, the CDR3 is TGCAGCGTTGAAGCGGCAGATACGCAGTATTTT.

This clonotype was recorded many times. V gene TRBV29-1 combines with J gene TRBJ2-1; D is undetermined. This CDR3 spans 12 amino acids. Germline lookup yields CDR1 SQVTM and CDR2 ANQGSEA. Trimming took off 6 bases at V and 9 bases at J, with 15 bases between the two ends. CDR3 DNA: TGCAGCGTGAACAGCTACTTGTTTGAGCAGTTCTTC. Protein sequence: CSVNSYLFEQFF.

This clonotype was recorded at least ten times. The chain uses TRBV11-2 and TRBJ2-1; 9 nucleotides align to TRBD1. Trimming removed 0 bases from V and 2 bases from J; junction bases left unmatched: 2. This CDR3 comprises 16 residues. From germline, CDR1 is SGHAT and CDR2 FQNNGV. The CDR3: CASSLDRQGAYNEQFF. CDR3 nucleotides: TGTGCCAGCAGCTTAGACCGACAGGGGGCCTACAATGAGCAGTTCTTC.

To note about this clonotype: Compared with germline, one end of the junction differs, possibly owing to a read error. The CDR3 DNA is TGTGCCAGCAGCTCCGATAGACAGGGTCGGGCCACTGACGCTTTCTTC. Translation: CASSSDRQGRATDAFF. This sequence joins TRBV7-9 and TRBJ1-1; the match to TRBD1 covers 7 bases. The CDR3 is made up of 16 amino acids. CDR1 SEHNR and CDR2 FQNEAQ come from the germline V gene (reference sequence). The whole variable domain, filled in from reference TRBV7-9 and TRBJ1-1, reads DTGVSQNPRHKITKRGQNVTFRCDPISEHNRLYWYRQTLGQGPEFLTYFQNEAQLEKSRLLSDRFSAERPKGSFSTLEIQRTEQGDSAMYLCASSSDRQGRATDAFFGQGTRLTVV.

This clonotype came up once. This may come from a read error, since a much larger clone is one base off. The chain couples TRBV4-1 to TRBJ1-1; D is perhaps TRBD1 (6 bases). Germline assignment: CDR1 MGHRA and CDR2 YSYEKL. CDR3 length equals 13 residues. The ends were cut back, 3 bases at V and 10 bases at J, with 15 bases in the middle. Written as DNA, the CDR3 is TGCGCCAGCAGCCAGCCCTGTACAGGGCCAGCTTTCTTT. Its protein is CASSQPCTGPAFF.

There are many counts of this clonotype. The chain is built from TRBV19 and TRBJ2-2; D is ambiguous. The CDR3 length is 12 residues. Trimming pared 8 bases from V and 7 bases from J, leaving 11 bases between. Germline lookup yields CDR1 LNHDA and CDR2 SQIVND (reference sequence). CDR3 amino acids: CASGRIVGELFF. In DNA form, the CDR3 reads TGTGCCAGTGGACGAATAGTCGGGGAGCTGTTTTTT.

Many counts were recorded for this clonotype. The chain employs TRBV5-5 and TRBJ2-1, with a tentative D call TRBD1 (5 bases). V lost 2 bases to trimming and J lost 1 base, with 13 bases between them. From germline, CDR1 is SGHKS and CDR2 YYEKEE (reference sequence). The CDR3 has 16 residues. CDR3 DNA: TGTGCCAGCAGCTTACCCAGGGTAGGATCCTACAATGAGCAGTTCTTC. Protein: CASSLPRVGSYNEQFF.

This clonotype came up many times. J is TRBJ2-3 and V is TRBV12-3 or TRBV12-4; a possible D gene is TRBD2 (6 bases). V gave up 4 bases and J gave up 1 base, with 9 bases separating them. The CDR3 consists of 14 residues. CDR3 region: CASSSQRGTDTQYF. The CDR3 nucleotides read TGTGCCAGCAGTTCACAGCGGGGCACAGATACGCAGTATTTT.

A word on this clonotype: Relative to the germline gene, one junction end is altered; a read error may explain this. This sequence joins TRBV7-9 and TRBJ2-2; D may be TRBD2 (7 bases). The germline V gene has CDR1 SEHNR and CDR2 FQNEAQ (reference sequence). The CDR3 is made up of 16 amino acids. CDR3 loop: CASSSPKTGYTGGLLF. DNA of the CDR3: TGTGCCAGCAGTTCCCCAAAGACGGGGTACACCGGGGGGCTGCTTTTT.

This clonotype was seen at least ten times. The chain combines TRBV27 with TRBJ2-7, with D uncertain. The germline gives CDR1 MNHEY, CDR2 SMNVEV (reference sequence). The CDR3 consists of 11 residues. V was pared by 4 bases and J by 4 bases, with 5 bases between. CDR3 bases: TGTGCCAGCAGTTCGCCATACGAGCAGTACTTC. It encodes CASSSPYEQYF.

Many counts were recorded for this clonotype. The gene calls are TRBV5-1 and TRBJ1-4; TRBD1 matches at 9 bases. Per the germline V gene, CDR1 is SGHRS and CDR2 is YFSETQ. Trimming removed 2 bases from V and 2 bases from J; junction bases left unmatched: 1. This CDR3 has 15 amino acids. CDR3 in amino acids: CASSLQGATNEKLFF. The CDR3 nucleotides are TGCGCCAGCAGCTTACAGGGGGCCACTAATGAAAAACTGTTTTTT.